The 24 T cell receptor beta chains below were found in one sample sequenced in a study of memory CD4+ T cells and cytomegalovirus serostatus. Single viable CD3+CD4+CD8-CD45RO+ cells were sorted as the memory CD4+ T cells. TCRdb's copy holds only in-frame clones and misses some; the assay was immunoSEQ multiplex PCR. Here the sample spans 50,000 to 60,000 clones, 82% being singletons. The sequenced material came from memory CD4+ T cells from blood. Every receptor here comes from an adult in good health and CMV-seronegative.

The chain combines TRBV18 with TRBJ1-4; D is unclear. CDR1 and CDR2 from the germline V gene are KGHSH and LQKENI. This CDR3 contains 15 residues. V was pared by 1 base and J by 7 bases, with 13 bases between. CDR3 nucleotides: TGTGCCAGCTCACCACTGGCAGGCGGTAGTGAAAAACTGTTTTTT. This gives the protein CASSPLAGGSEKLFF.

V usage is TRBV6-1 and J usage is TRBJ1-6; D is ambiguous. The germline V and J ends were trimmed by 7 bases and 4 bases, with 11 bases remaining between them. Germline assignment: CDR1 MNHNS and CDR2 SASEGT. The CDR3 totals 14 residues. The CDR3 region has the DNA TGTGCCAGCAAATGGGATATTTATAATTCACCCCTCCACTTT. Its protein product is CASKWDIYNSPLHF.

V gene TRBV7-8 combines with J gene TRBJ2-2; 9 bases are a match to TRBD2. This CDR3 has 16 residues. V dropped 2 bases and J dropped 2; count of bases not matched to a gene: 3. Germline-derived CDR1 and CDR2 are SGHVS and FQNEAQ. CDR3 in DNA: TGTGCCAGCAGCTTACGAGCGGGGGGCAACACCGGGGAGCTGTTTTTT. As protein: CASSLRAGGNTGELFF. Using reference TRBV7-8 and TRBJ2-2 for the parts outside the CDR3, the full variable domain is GAGVSQSPRYKVAKRGQDVALRCDPISGHVSLFWYQQALGQGPEFLTYFQNEAQLDKSGLPSDRFFAERPEGSVSTLKIQRTQQEDSAVYLCASSLRAGGNTGELFFGEGSRLTVL.

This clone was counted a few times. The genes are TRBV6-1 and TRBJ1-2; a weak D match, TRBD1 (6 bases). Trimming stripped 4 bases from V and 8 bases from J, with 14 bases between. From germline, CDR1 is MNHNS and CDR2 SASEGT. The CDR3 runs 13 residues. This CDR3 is CASSAYRVGGYTF. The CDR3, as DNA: TGTGCCAGCAGTGCGTACAGGGTAGGAGGCTACACCTTC.

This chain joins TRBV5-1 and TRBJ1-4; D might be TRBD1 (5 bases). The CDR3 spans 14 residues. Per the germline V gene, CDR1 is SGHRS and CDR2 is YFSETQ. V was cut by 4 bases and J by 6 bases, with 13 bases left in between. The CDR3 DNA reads TGCGCCAGCAGCCTGGGGGAACCTTATGAAAAACTGTTTTTT. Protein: CASSLGEPYEKLFF.

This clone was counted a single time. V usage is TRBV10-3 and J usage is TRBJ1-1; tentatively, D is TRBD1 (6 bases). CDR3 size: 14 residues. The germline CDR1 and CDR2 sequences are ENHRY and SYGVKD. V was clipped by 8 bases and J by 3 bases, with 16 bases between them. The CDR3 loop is CAIGGRGAHTEAFF. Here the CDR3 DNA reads TGTGCCATCGGGGGTAGGGGGGCCCACACTGAAGCTTTCTTT.

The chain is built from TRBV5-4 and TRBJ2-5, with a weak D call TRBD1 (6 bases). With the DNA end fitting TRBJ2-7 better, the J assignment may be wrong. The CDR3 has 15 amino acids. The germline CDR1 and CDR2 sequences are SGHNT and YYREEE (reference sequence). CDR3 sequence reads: CASSSGTLSSYEQYF. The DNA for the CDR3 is TGTGCCAGCAGCTCCGGGACACTCAGCTCCTACGAGCAGTACTTC.

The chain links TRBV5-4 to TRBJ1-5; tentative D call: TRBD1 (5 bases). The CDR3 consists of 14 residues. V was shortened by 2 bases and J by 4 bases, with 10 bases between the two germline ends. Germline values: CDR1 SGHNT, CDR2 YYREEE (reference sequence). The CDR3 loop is CASSFNGGNQPQHF. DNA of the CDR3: TGTGCCAGCAGCTTCAATGGGGGAAATCAGCCCCAGCATTTT.

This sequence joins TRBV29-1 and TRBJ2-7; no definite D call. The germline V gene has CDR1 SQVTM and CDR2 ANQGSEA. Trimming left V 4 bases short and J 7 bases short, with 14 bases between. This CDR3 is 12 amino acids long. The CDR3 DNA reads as TGCAGCGTTGGGGGAAAAAGGATTGAGCAGTACTTC. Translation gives CSVGGKRIEQYF.

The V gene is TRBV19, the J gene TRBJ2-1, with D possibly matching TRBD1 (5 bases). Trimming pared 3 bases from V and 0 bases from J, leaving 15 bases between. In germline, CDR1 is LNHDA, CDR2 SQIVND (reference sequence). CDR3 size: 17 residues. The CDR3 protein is CASSMGSGLSSYNEQFF. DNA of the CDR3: TGTGCCAGTAGTATGGGGTCAGGGCTAAGCTCCTACAATGAGCAGTTCTTC.

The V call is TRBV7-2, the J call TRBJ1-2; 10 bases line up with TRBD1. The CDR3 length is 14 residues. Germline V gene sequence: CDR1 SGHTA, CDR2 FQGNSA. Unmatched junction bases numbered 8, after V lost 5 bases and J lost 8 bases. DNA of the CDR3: TGTGCCAGCAGCGGGCGGGACAGGGGCCAGGGCTACACCTTC. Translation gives CASSGRDRGQGYTF.

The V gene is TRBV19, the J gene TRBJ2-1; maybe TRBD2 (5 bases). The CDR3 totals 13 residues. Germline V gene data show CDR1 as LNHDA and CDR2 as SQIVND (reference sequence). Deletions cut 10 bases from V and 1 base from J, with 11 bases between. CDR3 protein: CATESGSYNEQFF. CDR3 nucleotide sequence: TGTGCCACAGAAAGCGGTTCCTACAATGAGCAGTTCTTC.

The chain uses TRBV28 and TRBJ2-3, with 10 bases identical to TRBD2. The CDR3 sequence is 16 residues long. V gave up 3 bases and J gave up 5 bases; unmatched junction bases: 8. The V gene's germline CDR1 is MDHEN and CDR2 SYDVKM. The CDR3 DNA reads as TGTGCCAGCAGTTTCGTCGGACTAGCGGTTAAAGATACGCAGTATTTT. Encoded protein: CASSFVGLAVKDTQYF.

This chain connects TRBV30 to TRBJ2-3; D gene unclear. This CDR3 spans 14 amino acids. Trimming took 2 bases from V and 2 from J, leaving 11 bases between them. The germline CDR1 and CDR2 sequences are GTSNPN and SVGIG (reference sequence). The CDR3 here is CAWSSGSLTDTQYF. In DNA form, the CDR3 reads TGTGCCTGGAGTTCGGGCAGCCTCACAGATACGCAGTATTTT.

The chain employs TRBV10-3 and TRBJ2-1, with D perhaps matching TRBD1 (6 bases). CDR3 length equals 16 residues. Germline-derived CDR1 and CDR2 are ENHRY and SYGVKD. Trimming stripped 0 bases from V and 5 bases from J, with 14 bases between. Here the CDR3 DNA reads TGTGCCATCAGTGAGTCGATCAGGGGCCTAAACAATGAGCAGTTCTTC. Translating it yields CAISESIRGLNNEQFF.

The chain's CDR3 is CASSMPGGRSEQYF. DNA of the CDR3: TGTGCCAGTAGTATGCCAGGGGGAAGATCCGAGCAGTACTTC. The gene calls are TRBV19 and TRBJ2-7; 7 bases are shared with TRBD1. J was trimmed by 6 bases and V by 3 bases; bases with no gene match: 8. Germline CDR1 and CDR2: LNHDA and SQIVND (reference sequence). This CDR3 spans 14 amino acids. Looking up the rest from reference TRBV19 and TRBJ2-7 gives the full variable domain: DGGITQSPKYLFRKEGQNVTLSCEQNLNHDAMYWYRQDPGQGLRLIYYSQIVNDFQKGDIAEGYSVSREKKESFPLTVTSAQKNPTAFYLCASSMPGGRSEQYFGPGTRLTVT.

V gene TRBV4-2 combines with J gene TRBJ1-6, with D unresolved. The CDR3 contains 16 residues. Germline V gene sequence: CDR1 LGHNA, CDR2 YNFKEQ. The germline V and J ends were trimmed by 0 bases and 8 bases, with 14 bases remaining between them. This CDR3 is CASSQDLSDFYSPLHF. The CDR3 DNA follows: TGTGCCAGCAGCCAAGATTTGTCAGATTTCTATTCACCCCTCCACTTT.

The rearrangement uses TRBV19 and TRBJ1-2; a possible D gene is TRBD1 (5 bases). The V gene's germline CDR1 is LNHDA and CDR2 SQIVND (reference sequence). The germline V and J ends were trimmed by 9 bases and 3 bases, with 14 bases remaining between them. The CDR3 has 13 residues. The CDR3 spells CASRDLTDYGYTF. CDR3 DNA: TGTGCCAGCAGGGACCTCACCGACTATGGCTACACCTTC. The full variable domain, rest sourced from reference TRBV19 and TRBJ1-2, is DGGITQSPKYLFRKEGQNVTLSCEQNLNHDAMYWYRQDPGQGLRLIYYSQIVNDFQKGDIAEGYSVSREKKESFPLTVTSAQKNPTAFYLCASRDLTDYGYTFGSGTRLTVV.

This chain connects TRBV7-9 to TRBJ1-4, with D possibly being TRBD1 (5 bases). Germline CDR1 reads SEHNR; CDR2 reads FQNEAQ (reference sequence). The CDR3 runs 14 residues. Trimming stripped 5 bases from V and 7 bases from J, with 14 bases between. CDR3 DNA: TGTGCCAGCAGCCCGCAGGGTGGGTTTGAAAAACTGTTTTTT. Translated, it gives CASSPQGGFEKLFF.

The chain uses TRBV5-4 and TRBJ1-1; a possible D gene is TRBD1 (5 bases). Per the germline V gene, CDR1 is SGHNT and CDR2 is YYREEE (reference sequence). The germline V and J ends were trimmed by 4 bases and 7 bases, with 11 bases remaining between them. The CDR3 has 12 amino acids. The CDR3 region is CASSGGTDEAFF. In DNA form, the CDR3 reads TGTGCCAGCAGCGGGGGGACGGATGAAGCTTTCTTT.

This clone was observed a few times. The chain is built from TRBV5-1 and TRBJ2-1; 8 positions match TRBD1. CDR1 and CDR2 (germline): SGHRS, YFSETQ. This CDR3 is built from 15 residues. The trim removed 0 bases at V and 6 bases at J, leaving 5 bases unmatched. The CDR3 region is CASSLEQGARNEQFF. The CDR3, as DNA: TGCGCCAGCAGCTTGGAGCAGGGGGCGCGCAATGAGCAGTTCTTC. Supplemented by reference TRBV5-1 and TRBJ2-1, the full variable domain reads KAGVTQTPRYLIKTRGQQVTLSCSPISGHRSVSWYQQTPGQGLQFLFEYFSETQRNKGNFPGRFSGRQFSNSRSEMNVSTLELGDSALYLCASSLEQGARNEQFFGPGTRLTVL.

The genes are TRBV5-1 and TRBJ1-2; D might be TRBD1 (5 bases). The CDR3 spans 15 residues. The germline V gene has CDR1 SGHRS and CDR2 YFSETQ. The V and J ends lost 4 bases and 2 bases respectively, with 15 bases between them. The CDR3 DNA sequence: TGCGCCAGCAGCGATCCTTCGGGGCTAAACTATGGCTACACCTTC. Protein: CASSDPSGLNYGYTF.

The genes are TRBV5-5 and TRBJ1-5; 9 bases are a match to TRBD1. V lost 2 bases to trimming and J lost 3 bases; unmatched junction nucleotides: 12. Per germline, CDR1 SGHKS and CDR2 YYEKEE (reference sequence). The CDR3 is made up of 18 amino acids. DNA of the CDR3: TGTGCCAGCAGCTTAGGGACAGGGACCCCCCTCGACAATCAGCCCCAGCATTTT. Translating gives CASSLGTGTPLDNQPQHF. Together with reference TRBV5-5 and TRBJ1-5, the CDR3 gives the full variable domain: DAGVTQSPTHLIKTRGQQVTLRCSPISGHKSVSWYQQVLGQGPQFIFQYYEKEERGRGNFPDRFSARQFPNYSSELNVNALLLGDSALYLCASSLGTGTPLDNQPQHFGDGTRLSIL.

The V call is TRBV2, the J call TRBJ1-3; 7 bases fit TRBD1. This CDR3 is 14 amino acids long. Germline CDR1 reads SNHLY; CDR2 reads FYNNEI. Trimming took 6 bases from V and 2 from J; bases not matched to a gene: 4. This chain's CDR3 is CASRTGTAGNTIYF. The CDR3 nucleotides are TGTGCCAGCAGGACGGGGACAGCTGGAAACACCATATATTTT.